This T cell receptor beta chain emerged from a study of cytomegalovirus exposure and HLA in healthy donors. There are 14 residues in the CDR3. The germline CDR1 and CDR2 sequences are SEHNR and FQNEAQ (reference sequence). The junction had 4 bases not matched to a gene; V was cut back by 4 bases and J by 4 bases. This clone was seen just once. The study ran its PCR with 60 Vbeta and 13 Jbeta primers. Repertoires were generated with immunoSEQ multiplex PCR, while TCRdb's copy carries only in-frame clones and drops some. The sample has about 97,000 clones, about four fifths seen once. J is TRBJ1-2 and V is TRBV7-9; 9 nucleotides line up with TRBD1. The clonotype comes from a man aged 35 to 55 in good health and CMV-seropositive. Sequencing was performed on PBMCs. The CDR3 is CASSSGQGTYGYTF. CDR3 nucleotide sequence: TGTGCCAGCAGCTCTGGACAGGGGACCTATGGCTACACCTTC. The variable domain in full, with the rest retrieved from reference TRBV7-9 and TRBJ1-2, is DTGVSQNPRHKITKRGQNVTFRCDPISEHNRLYWYRQTLGQGPEFLTYFQNEAQLEKSRLLSDRFSAERPKGSFSTLEIQRTEQGDSAMYLCASSSGQGTYGYTFGSGTRLTVV.